The 21 T cell receptor beta chains given below trace back to one sample, sequenced in a study of cytomegalovirus exposure and HLA in healthy donors. The PCR contained 60 Vbeta and 13 Jbeta primers. Assay used: immunoSEQ multiplex PCR; TCRdb lists only in-frame clones, some missing. The table lists 120,000 to 150,000 clones, under 70% of them singletons. The sample was PBMCs. Receptor source: a woman in her thirties in good health and CMV-seropositive.

The V and J genes are TRBV6-5 and TRBJ1-1, with TRBD1 as a possible D gene (5 bases). V was cut by 6 bases and J by 0 bases, with 14 bases left in between. The V gene's germline CDR1 is MNHEY and CDR2 SVGAGI. The CDR3 is made up of 15 amino acids. This CDR3 reads CASSYNRLMNTEAFF. The CDR3 nucleotides read TGTGCCAGCAGCTATAACAGGCTCATGAACACTGAAGCTTTCTTT.

This chain connects TRBV5-6 to TRBJ1-1; D is perhaps TRBD1 (5 bases). Germline V gene data show CDR1 as SGHDT and CDR2 as YYEEEE. Between the trimmed V and J ends, which lost 4 bases and 5 bases, there was a span of 18 bases. The CDR3 sequence is 15 residues long. The CDR3 reads CASSHRPWGGTEAFF. The CDR3 coding sequence is TGTGCCAGCAGCCACCGTCCCTGGGGGGGAACTGAAGCTTTCTTT. Full variable domain (rest looked up from reference TRBV5-6 and TRBJ1-1): DAGVTQSPTHLIKTRGQQVTLRCSPKSGHDTVSWYQQALGQGPQFIFQYYEEEERQRGNFPDRFSGHQFPNYSSELNVNALLLGDSALYLCASSHRPWGGTEAFFGQGTRLTVV.

The chain is built from TRBV4-2 and TRBJ1-2; TRBD1 matches at 8 bases. The CDR3 runs 15 residues. Germline assignment: CDR1 LGHNA and CDR2 YNFKEQ. V gave up 3 bases and J gave up 0 bases; unmatched junction bases: 3. CDR3 in amino acids: CASSHEQGANYGYTF. CDR3 DNA sequence: TGTGCCAGCAGCCACGAACAGGGGGCTAACTATGGCTACACCTTC.

This clone was picked up a small number of times. The chain recombines TRBV18 with TRBJ1-2; D is perhaps TRBD1 (5 bases). Trimming shortened V by 3 bases and J by 4 bases, and 18 bases separated the two germline ends. This CDR3 has 16 amino acids. Germline V CDR1 and CDR2: KGHSH, LQKENI. The CDR3 region is CASSPLSGRAIYGYTF. DNA of the CDR3: TGTGCCAGCTCACCTTTATCCGGCAGGGCCATCTATGGCTACACCTTC. The full variable domain, completed using reference TRBV18 and TRBJ1-2, is NAGVMQNPRHLVRRRGQEARLRCSPMKGHSHVYWYRQLPEEGLKFMVYLQKENIIDESGMPKERFSAEFPKEGPSILRIQQVVRGDSAAYFCASSPLSGRAIYGYTFGSGTRLTVV.

The V gene is TRBV7-2, the J gene TRBJ2-7; 12 nucleotides align to TRBD2. The CDR3 runs to 16 residues. The germline V gene has CDR1 SGHTA and CDR2 FQGNSA. J was trimmed by 1 base and V by 6 bases; bases with no gene match: 7. DNA for the CDR3: TGTGCCAGCAGTAGGGGGGGGACTAGCGGGTCCTACGAGCAGTACTTC. This codes for CASSRGGTSGSYEQYF.

CDR3 sequence (DNA): TGTGCCAGCAGTTTTGACGTGCTTGGGGAGCAGTACTTC. Protein product: CASSFDVLGEQYF. This rearrangement joins TRBV6-5 to TRBJ2-5; a weak D match, TRBD2 (5 bases). Germline V CDR1 and CDR2: MNHEY, SVGAGI. This CDR3 region has 13 residues. Trimming took 4 bases from V and 11 from J, leaving 17 bases between them.

This clone appeared a single time. V is TRBV19 and J is TRBJ1-2, with D maybe TRBD1 (5 bases). The ends were cut back, 6 bases at V and 3 bases at J, with 11 bases in the middle. The CDR3 loop spans 13 amino acids. From germline, CDR1 is LNHDA and CDR2 SQIVND (reference sequence). CDR3 in amino acids: CASRGVQYYGYTF. The CDR3 DNA reads TGTGCCAGTAGAGGGGTACAGTACTATGGCTACACCTTC.

This sequence joins TRBV6-1 and TRBJ1-5, with D possibly TRBD1 on 5 matching bases. V was pared by 2 bases and J by 7 bases, with 15 bases between. This CDR3 has 15 residues. Germline loops: CDR1 MNHNS, CDR2 SASEGT. CDR3 loop: CASSEPAGRGQPQHF. Here the CDR3 DNA reads TGTGCCAGCAGTGAACCCGCAGGGCGGGGGCAGCCCCAGCATTTT.

The chain is built from TRBV6-1 and TRBJ2-3, with 12 nucleotides matching TRBD2. There are 16 residues in the CDR3. Losses at the gene ends were 2 bases for V and 4 bases for J; bases not matched to a gene: 4. Germline values: CDR1 MNHNS, CDR2 SASEGT. The CDR3, as DNA: TGTGCCAGCAGTGAACGGCTAGCGGGAGGGCCAGATACGCAGTATTTT. Its protein product is CASSERLAGGPDTQYF.

This rearrangement joins TRBV29-1 to TRBJ2-7, with 9 nucleotides matching TRBD1. This CDR3 is built from 13 residues. Unmatched junction bases numbered 4, after V lost 1 base and J lost 6 bases. Germline-derived CDR1 and CDR2 are SQVTM and ANQGSEA. The CDR3 here is CSVEGTGAREQYF. Written as DNA, the CDR3 is TGCAGCGTTGAAGGGACAGGGGCTCGCGAGCAGTACTTC.

V usage is TRBV7-6 and J usage is TRBJ1-5; TRBD1 is a possible D gene (6 bases). CDR3 length: 15 residues. Germline CDR1 and CDR2: SGHVS and FNYEAQ. The V end was cut by 5 bases, the J end by 2 bases, with 13 bases between. The CDR3 loop is CASSQGTGRNQPQHF. The CDR3 DNA sequence: TGTGCCAGCAGCCAAGGCACAGGGCGCAATCAGCCCCAGCATTTT.

The chain uses TRBV15 and TRBJ1-2; 7 bases agree with TRBD1. Germline V CDR1 and CDR2: LNHNV, YYDKDF (reference sequence). The CDR3 spans 15 residues. Trimming took 0 bases from V and 6 from J; bases not matched to a gene: 7. This chain's CDR3 is CATSRDRRDRDGYTF. CDR3 in DNA: TGTGCCACCAGCAGAGACCGAAGAGACAGGGATGGCTACACCTTC.

In DNA form, the CDR3 reads TGTGCCTGGAGTCTCCCAGGGGGACCTTCTGTGTTCTCTAGGGGCTACACCTTC. It specifies CAWSLPGGPSVFSRGYTF. This chain joins TRBV30 and TRBJ1-2, with 7 bases aligning to TRBD1. This CDR3 comprises 18 residues. Trimming took 2 bases from V and 8 from J; bases not matched to a gene: 23. Per germline, CDR1 GTSNPN and CDR2 SVGIG (reference sequence).

The rearrangement links TRBV15 to TRBJ1-1, with D perhaps TRBD1 (5 bases). Trimming cost V 0 bases and J 6 bases, with 11 bases left between them. This CDR3 is built from 14 residues. The germline gives CDR1 LNHNV, CDR2 YYDKDF (reference sequence). As DNA, the CDR3 is TGTGCCACCAGCAGAGATGGATGGGGCGCTGAAGCTTTCTTT. Protein: CATSRDGWGAEAFF.

This clone appeared a single time. CDR3 nucleotides: TGTGCCATCAGTGAAGTTCCGGGAGGCTACGAGCAGTACTTC. This sequence encodes CAISEVPGGYEQYF. This chain joins TRBV10-3 and TRBJ2-7; 7 bases are shared with TRBD2. The CDR3 is 14 amino acids. Germline V gene lookup returns CDR1 ENHRY and CDR2 SYGVKD. After removal of 3 bases from V and 3 bases from J, the junction contained 5 bases not matched to a gene.

The chain recombines TRBV29-1 with TRBJ2-3; TRBD1 matches 7 bases. Trimming at V came to 8 bases and at J to 3 bases, leaving 11 bases not matched to a gene. There are 14 residues in the CDR3. Per the germline V gene, CDR1 is SQVTM and CDR2 is ANQGSEA. The DNA for the CDR3 is TGCAGCTCAACCGGGACAGAGAGTACAGATACGCAGTATTTT. It encodes CSSTGTESTDTQYF.

The chain combines TRBV6-5 with TRBJ1-6; TRBD1 matches at 10 bases. The CDR3 length is 15 residues. Germline V gives CDR1 MNHEY, CDR2 SVGAGI. V shed 8 bases, J shed 6 bases, and the junction held 7 bases outside the gene matches. For the CDR3, the DNA is TGTGCCAGCTCCTCGGGGGACAGGGGTAATTCACCCCTCCACTTT. This codes for CASSSGDRGNSPLHF.

This clone was seen a few times. The chain joins TRBV27 to TRBJ1-4; 9 bases agree with TRBD1. CDR1 and CDR2 from the germline V gene are MNHEY and SMNVEV (reference sequence). This CDR3 spans 16 amino acids. V shed 4 bases, J shed 8 bases, and the junction held 11 bases outside the gene matches. DNA for the CDR3: TGTGCCAGCAGTTCGTTTTACAGGGGGCAGTTAGAAAAACTGTTTTTT. This encodes CASSSFYRGQLEKLFF.

J is TRBJ2-1 and V is TRBV5-6; 9 nucleotides align to TRBD1. The CDR3 length is 18 residues. Germline values: CDR1 SGHDT, CDR2 YYEEEE. V lost 4 bases and J lost 7; bases outside the gene matches: 18. The CDR3 sequence: CASSANRDREDYKNEQFF. The CDR3 DNA reads TGTGCCAGCAGCGCTAACCGGGACAGGGAAGATTACAAGAATGAGCAGTTCTTC.

About this clone: Relative to the germline gene, one junction end is altered; a read error may explain this. Other DNA variants within this sample encode the same CDR3. The chain joins TRBV7-9 to TRBJ2-3; TRBD2 matches at 11 bases. The CDR3 is 14 amino acids. Germline V gene sequence: CDR1 SEHNR, CDR2 FQNEAQ (reference sequence). The CDR3 sequence: CASSIGTSGDTQYF. CDR3 DNA: TGTGCCAGCAGCATTGGGACTAGCGGAGATACACAGTATTTT.

This clone has only one observation. In DNA, the CDR3 is TGTGCCAGCAGTTACCACCAGGGATATGGCTACACCTTC. Encoded protein: CASSYHQGYGYTF. The chain uses TRBV6-6 and TRBJ1-2; a weak D match, TRBD1 (5 bases). Germline CDR1 reads MNHNY; CDR2 reads SVGAGI (reference sequence). The CDR3 length is 13 residues. Between the trimmed V and J ends, which lost 2 bases and 5 bases, there was a span of 9 bases.